This T cell receptor beta chain derives from a study of CD8+ T cells in alopecia areata listed by TCRdb under 2018. A note on the overall study: In both human patients and the C3H/HeJ mouse model, the study applied high-throughput TCRbeta sequencing to look at T cell clonal expansion in alopecia areata. In humans, TCRbeta sequencing was performed on scalp tissue and on sorted CD4+ and CD8+ peripheral blood T cells from healthy controls and from patients with patchy or totalis/universalis alopecia areata. RNA was obtained with the PAXgene miRNA kit for fixed scalp, the miRNeasy kit for PBMCs, and the RNeasy kit for mouse skin. Clonality in the scalp was compared among normal scalp (n=4), patchy alopecia areata scalp (n=8), and alopecia totalis/universalis scalp (n=8). TCRbeta CDR3 regions were amplified by immunoSEQ multiplex PCR using 35 Vbeta forward and 13 Jbeta reverse primers.

Library construction relied on the immunoSEQ multiplex PCR assay. RNA was extracted from all samples and reverse transcribed into cDNA, which served as template for TCR sequencing. First-strand cDNA was synthesized with SuperScript III using a 2:1 mix of oligo-dT and random hexamers. Amplification bias was assessed with a synthetic immune receptor repertoire, and residual bias was removed computationally. On the authors' methods: After raw reads were preprocessed to remove errors, the CDR3 was defined following IMGT conventions as running from the conserved cysteine to phenylalanine. Clonality was computed as 1 minus the Shannon entropy, with the entropy normalized by log2 of the number of productive unique TCRs. Scalp TCRbeta sequences were cross-referenced with sorted blood CD4 and CD8 repertoires so that the CD4 or CD8 identity of scalp clones could be inferred. This immuneACCESS table, as held by TCRdb, lists in-frame sequences with V and J called but not all clones. Of the missing ones, under half trace to an unresolved V gene in checked studies; the others have no known cause. V, J and clone size were drawn from that table, and D and trimming were deduced from the DNA. The sample includes about 110,000 clones, with almost 60% observed a single time. The ten largest clones represent about 20% of the sample.

V was cut back by 6 bases and J by 10 bases, leaving a gap of 10 bases between them. The germline V gene (reference sequence) provides CDR1 SEHNR and CDR2 FQNEAQ. From the cysteine through the phenylalanine, the CDR3 covers 11 amino acids. Only the CDR3 DNA is retained, 33 bases long and in frame from the first base. After PBMCs were isolated by density centrifugation and stained for CD3, CD4 and CD8, a FACSAria was used to sort CD4+ and CD8+ T cells. Scalp biopsies and blood samples were obtained from unaffected controls. Details on this clone: There is no known antigen for this receptor. Base qualities are not at hand, and no much larger clone is one base apart.

Study-wide findings and limitations: Scalp TCR repertoire analysis is complicated because resident alphabeta T cells in normal human skin are also sequenced, whereas mouse skin is dominated by gammadelta T cells. Compared with normal scalp, lesional scalp had higher clonality and more expanded CD8+ clones, particularly in alopecia totalis/universalis, a pattern that suggests antigenic drive. Shared TCR sequences between patients were less evident than in mice, which may be partly attributable to HLA diversity in the patient population.

Material: CD8+ T cells sorted from blood. The clonotype was recovered from a human donor in good health. This sequence uses TRBV7-9 and TRBJ2-1, with a weak D call of TRBD2 (5 bases match). The CDR3: CASSRTGEQFF. The DNA sequence follows: TGTGCCAGCAGTAGGACGGGGGAGCAGTTCTTC.